The 30 T cell receptor beta chains listed next were all sequenced from one sample in a study of molecular identifiers for immune sequencing clone quantification. TCRdb redid the calling of the PCR reads with MiXCR, one entry per CDR3 protein. In the table there are 38,000 or so distinct CDR3 sequences, about 18% of which are singletons. The sequenced material came from naive CD8+ T cells from blood, with Jurkat cell RNA spiked in. Regarding subset: FACS-sorted CD8+CD4-CCR7+CD45RA+ naive T cells. These TCRs come from a human donor in good health. Some libraries in this study had Jurkat cell RNA spiked in.

The table lists this clonotype with many counts. The V gene is TRBV19, the J gene TRBJ2-2, with 7 bases aligning to TRBD1. The CDR3 runs to 16 residues. The V gene's germline CDR1 is LNHDA and CDR2 SQIVND (reference sequence). V lost 3 bases, J lost 0 bases, and 4 bases stayed unmatched. CDR3 bases: TGTGCCAGTAGTATGATGGGGACAGCGAACACCGGGGAGCTGTTTTTT. This codes for CASSMMGTANTGELFF.

This clonotype was seen repeatedly, ten times or more. The genes are TRBV4-3 and TRBJ2-7, with unresolved D. The V end was cut by 2 bases, the J end by 0 bases, with 8 bases between. Looked up from germline, CDR1 is LGHNA and CDR2 is YSLEER. The CDR3 sequence is 14 residues long. DNA for the CDR3: TGCGCCAGCAGCCAATATTCGGGCTCCTACGAGCAGTACTTC. Encoded protein: CASSQYSGSYEQYF.

At least ten counts were recorded for this clonotype. This sequence joins TRBV7-8 and TRBJ2-3; a possible D gene is TRBD1 (6 bases). CDR3 size: 14 residues. V was trimmed by 4 bases and J by 4 bases, leaving 12 bases between them. Per the germline V gene, CDR1 is SGHVS and CDR2 is FQNEAQ. This CDR3 is CASSSYRVPDTQYF. In nucleotides, the CDR3 is TGTGCCAGCAGCTCTTACAGGGTCCCAGATACGCAGTATTTT.

This clonotype was found a few times. The chain uses TRBV29-1 and TRBJ1-2; D unresolved. In germline, CDR1 is SQVTM, CDR2 ANQGSEA. Deletions cut 2 bases from V and 2 bases from J, with 12 bases between. This CDR3 is built from 14 residues. The CDR3 here is CSVEPFGGNYGYTF. The DNA for the CDR3 is TGCAGCGTTGAACCCTTTGGAGGGAACTATGGCTACACCTTC.

This clonotype has a count of ten or more. This chain uses TRBV6-2 or TRBV6-3 with TRBJ2-1; perhaps TRBD2 as D (5 bases). There are 13 residues in the CDR3. V lost 7 bases to trimming and J lost 0 bases, with 7 bases between them. The V gene's germline CDR1 is MNHEY and CDR2 SVGEGT. The DNA for the CDR3 is TGTGCCAGCATAGGACTCTCCTACAATGAGCAGTTCTTC. This sequence encodes CASIGLSYNEQFF.

Details on this clonotype: Possible read error: a much larger clone is one base away. The chain carries TRBV7-8 and TRBJ2-4, with D unresolved. Trimming took off 1 base at V and 3 bases at J, with 10 bases between the two ends. The CDR3 spans 15 residues. Germline V gene lookup returns CDR1 SGHVS and CDR2 FQNEAQ. CDR3 sequence (DNA): TGTGCCAGCAGCTTAGATTCGCTAGGCAAAAACATTCAGTACTTC. Translating gives CASSLDSLGKNIQYF.

The chain joins TRBV20-1 to TRBJ2-5, with TRBD2 matching over 8 bases. Germline V gene lookup returns CDR1 DFQATT and CDR2 SNEGSKA (reference sequence). This CDR3 contains 16 residues. V dropped 0 bases and J dropped 1; count of bases not matched to a gene: 7. CDR3 amino acids: CSARDLSGRPQETQYF. The CDR3 DNA reads as TGCAGTGCTAGAGATCTGAGCGGGAGACCCCAAGAGACCCAGTACTTC.

The chain has TRBV6-2 or TRBV6-3 and TRBJ2-5, with a possible D match to TRBD1 (8 bases). Germline assignment: CDR1 MNHEY and CDR2 SVGEGT. This CDR3 comprises 14 residues. The V and J ends lost 5 bases and 3 bases respectively, with 13 bases between them. The CDR3 bases are TGTGCCAGCAGTCAACAGGGGGGGAAAGAGACCCAGTACTTC. This gives the protein CASSQQGGKETQYF.

Notes on this clonotype: Possible read error: a much larger clone is one base away. This rearrangement joins TRBV12-3 or TRBV12-4 to TRBJ1-5; tentative D call: TRBD1 (6 bases). The CDR3 is 13 amino acids. The CDR3 region is CASTPDSNRPQHF. As DNA, the CDR3 is TGTGCCAGCACCCCGGACAGCAATCGGCCCCAGCATTTT.

By proportion, this clonotype is large. The chain couples TRBV27 to TRBJ1-2; 8 nucleotides match TRBD1. The CDR3 consists of 15 residues. Germline CDR1 and CDR2: MNHEY and SMNVEV (reference sequence). Losses at the gene ends were 3 bases for V and 5 bases for J; bases not matched to a gene: 8. The CDR3 reads CASSFSQGAFYGYTF. The CDR3 nucleotides are TGTGCCAGCAGTTTTTCTCAGGGGGCGTTTTATGGCTACACCTTC.

In its sample, this clonotype was seen many times. CDR3 sequence: CASIPGTGELFF. For the CDR3, the DNA is TGTGCCAGCATCCCGGGGACCGGGGAGCTGTTTTTT. V is TRBV12-3 or TRBV12-4 and J is TRBJ2-2, with D perhaps matching TRBD2 (5 bases). The CDR3 length is 12 residues. The ends were cut back, 7 bases at V and 5 bases at J, with 8 bases in the middle.

In this sample, this clonotype turned up many times. V gene TRBV7-8 combines with J gene TRBJ2-7; no firm D call. Germline V CDR1 and CDR2: SGHVS, FQNEAQ. This CDR3 contains 16 residues. The V and J ends lost 4 bases and 4 bases respectively, with 20 bases between them. CDR3 sequence reads: CASSSPWDLKPYEQYF. The DNA of the CDR3 is TGTGCCAGCAGCTCCCCATGGGATTTAAAACCTTACGAGCAGTACTTC.

V is TRBV7-2 and J is TRBJ2-1; 10 bases are a match to TRBD2. The germline V gene encodes CDR1 SGHTA and CDR2 FQGNSA. J gave up 10 bases and V 5 bases, and 11 bases lay outside the gene matches. The CDR3 spans 15 residues. This CDR3 is CASSDSGRWFLEQFF. For the CDR3, the DNA is TGTGCCAGCAGCGATAGCGGGAGGTGGTTCTTGGAGCAGTTCTTC.

At least ten counts were recorded for this clonotype. The V gene is TRBV7-9, the J gene TRBJ2-7; TRBD1 is a possible D gene (6 bases). Trimming removed 5 bases at V and 2 bases at J, with 16 bases between. Germline loops: CDR1 SEHNR, CDR2 FQNEAQ (reference sequence). The CDR3 has 15 residues. The DNA for the CDR3 is TGTGCCAGCAGCCACACGGGACAAGGAACCTACGAGCAGTACTTC. Protein product: CASSHTGQGTYEQYF.

Comment on this clonotype: A much more abundant neighbour one base away suggests this may be a read error. This chain joins TRBV6-5 and TRBJ2-2; maybe TRBD1 (6 bases). Per the germline V gene, CDR1 is MNHEY and CDR2 is SVGAGI. The CDR3 is 14 amino acids. CDR3 in DNA: TGTGCCAGCAGTTACTTGACAGGCGCCGGGGAGCCGTTTTTT. It yields the protein CASSYLTGAGEPFF.

This clonotype occurred many times. The chain employs TRBV7-2 and TRBJ2-1; D gene unclear. Germline loops: CDR1 SGHTA, CDR2 FQGNSA. The V end was cut by 1 base, the J end by 4 bases, with 5 bases between. The CDR3 consists of 13 residues. The CDR3, as DNA: TGTGCCAGCAGCTTAGATGGGTACAATGAGCAGTTCTTC. Residues: CASSLDGYNEQFF. The full variable domain, with the rest looked up from reference TRBV7-2 and TRBJ2-1, is GAGVSQSPSNKVTEKGKDVELRCDPISGHTALYWYRQSLGQGLEFLIYFQGNSAPDKSGLPSDRFSAERTGGSVSTLTIQRTQQEDSAVYLCASSLDGYNEQFFGPGTRLTVL.

The CDR3 DNA reads as TGCGCCAGCAGCCAAGACAGGGAGAGGTACTACGAGCAGTACTTC. Translated: CASSQDRERYYEQYF. The chain has TRBV4-3 and TRBJ2-7; possibly TRBD1 or TRBD2 for D (5 bases each). The CDR3 sequence is 15 residues long. V was shortened by 0 bases and J by 3 bases, with 12 bases between the two germline ends. The germline CDR1 and CDR2 sequences are LGHNA and YSLEER.

This clonotype was observed many times. The chain has TRBV7-3 and TRBJ2-1; 13 positions match TRBD2. The junction had 1 base not matched to a gene; V was cut back by 4 bases and J by 4 bases. Looked up from germline, CDR1 is SGHTA and CDR2 is FQGTGA. CDR3 length equals 15 residues. CDR3 sequence: CASSSGLAGYNEQFF. For the CDR3, the DNA is TGTGCCAGCAGCTCGGGACTAGCGGGATACAATGAGCAGTTCTTC.

As for this clonotype: Germline and junction disagree at one end, which may indicate a read error. The J gene is TRBJ2-1, the V gene TRBV13, with D unresolved. Germline loops: CDR1 PRHDT, CDR2 FYEKMQ (reference sequence). The CDR3 spans 13 residues. The CDR3 protein is CASGLGQVTEQFF. CDR3 nucleotides: TGTGCCAGCGGCTTAGGGCAGGTAACTGAGCAGTTCTTC.

This clonotype was picked up many times. This chain connects TRBV6-5 to TRBJ2-5; TRBD2 aligns across 8 bases. Germline V lookup: CDR1 MNHEY, CDR2 SVGAGI. V dropped 6 bases and J dropped 4; count of bases not matched to a gene: 10. The CDR3 spans 15 residues. The chain's CDR3 is CASSPFRTSGETQYF. Written as DNA, the CDR3 is TGTGCCAGCAGCCCCTTTCGAACTAGCGGAGAGACCCAGTACTTC.

The chain combines TRBV11-2 with TRBJ2-5, with 9 bases matching TRBD2. The V and J ends lost 5 bases and 5 bases, in that order; junction bases with no gene match: 15. CDR1 SGHAT and CDR2 FQNNGV come from the germline V gene. The CDR3 sequence is 17 residues long. The CDR3 sequence: CASSDAGLATRGETQYF. As DNA, the CDR3 is TGTGCCAGCAGCGACGCGGGACTAGCTACAAGGGGCGAGACCCAGTACTTC.

In regard to this clonotype: A much larger clone sits a single nucleotide away, making a read error possible. This sequence joins TRBV7-9 and TRBJ1-5, with TRBD1 identical over 8 bases. Trimming at V came to 10 bases and at J to 6 bases, leaving 11 bases not matched to a gene. Per germline, CDR1 SEHNR and CDR2 FQNEAQ (reference sequence). CDR3 length: 14 residues. CDR3 amino acids: CANSSTGDLQPQHF. The CDR3 bases are TGTGCCAACAGTTCGACAGGGGACCTTCAGCCCCAGCATTTT.

With regard to this clonotype: This could be a read error, since a much larger clone is one nucleotide away. The genes are TRBV4-2 and TRBJ2-7; D gene unclear. V lost 3 bases and J 2 bases, leaving 11 bases between the germline ends. The CDR3 is made up of 14 amino acids. The germline CDR1 and CDR2 sequences are LGHNA and YNFKEQ. The CDR3 sequence is CASSQTRLTYEQYF. The CDR3 coding sequence is TGTGCCAGCAGCCAGACGAGACTGACCTACGAGCAGTACTTC.

The table lists this clonotype with many counts. V is TRBV29-1 and J is TRBJ2-3; a weak D match, TRBD1 (6 bases). Germline V gene sequence: CDR1 SQVTM, CDR2 ANQGSEA. Trimming stripped 1 base from V and 4 bases from J, with 15 bases between. The CDR3 is 15 residues long. The CDR3 is CSVEGGRGGADTQYF. The CDR3 coding sequence is TGCAGCGTTGAAGGGGGTAGAGGGGGTGCAGATACGCAGTATTTT.

Regarding this clonotype: A read error may be the cause here, since a much bigger clone is one base away. This chain joins TRBV5-6 and TRBJ2-2, with 9 bases fitting TRBD1. Germline CDR1 is SGHDT and CDR2 is YYEEEE. The CDR3 spans 16 residues. V dropped 2 bases and J dropped 7; count of bases not matched to a gene: 9. Here the CDR3 reads CASSFGTGLAGGELFF. In nucleotides, the CDR3 is TGTGCCAGCAGCTTCGGGACAGGGCTGGCGGGCGGGGAGCTGTTTTTT.

This clonotype was counted many times. The V call is TRBV11-1, the J call TRBJ1-1; D is unresolved. V was cut by 1 base and J by 4 bases, with 10 bases left in between. This CDR3 is built from 14 residues. The germline gives CDR1 SGHAT, CDR2 FQDESV (reference sequence). Here the CDR3 DNA reads TGTGCCAGCAGCTTAGGGGGAGGACTCACTGAAGCTTTCTTT. It is translated as CASSLGGGLTEAFF.

For this clonotype: A read error may be the cause here, since a much bigger clone is one base away. The genes are TRBV15 and TRBJ2-3; 7 nucleotides agree with TRBD1. The CDR3 loop spans 18 amino acids. Per germline, CDR1 LNHNV and CDR2 YYDKDF (reference sequence). DNA of the CDR3: TGTACCACCAGCAGAGATCCCCCCGACAGGGTGGGAAAAGATACGCAGTATTTT. Protein sequence: CTTSRDPPDRVGKDTQYF.

This clonotype has more than one count but fewer than ten. This chain links TRBV29-1 with TRBJ2-3; 9 nucleotides align to TRBD2. The CDR3 runs to 12 residues. V trimming: 4 bases; J trimming: 13 bases; junction bases outside the gene matches: 9. Germline V CDR1 and CDR2: SQVTM, ANQGSEA. The CDR3 is CSVALAGGEEYF. For the CDR3, the DNA is TGCAGCGTTGCCCTCGCGGGAGGGGAGGAGTATTTT.

The genes are TRBV7-9 and TRBJ2-7; D call uncertain. The germline V and J ends were trimmed by 5 bases and 2 bases, with 7 bases remaining between them. Germline V gene lookup returns CDR1 SEHNR and CDR2 FQNEAQ (reference sequence). The CDR3 extends over 12 amino acids. CDR3 sequence reads: CASSEYTYEQYF. CDR3 DNA: TGTGCCAGCAGCGAATATACCTACGAGCAGTACTTC. The variable domain in full, completed from reference TRBV7-9 and TRBJ2-7, reads DTGVSQNPRHKITKRGQNVTFRCDPISEHNRLYWYRQTLGQGPEFLTYFQNEAQLEKSRLLSDRFSAERPKGSFSTLEIQRTEQGDSAMYLCASSEYTYEQYFGPGTRLTVT.

This chain connects TRBV11-2 to TRBJ2-1; D is undetermined. This CDR3 contains 14 residues. CDR1 is SGHAT, CDR2 FQNNGV, per germline. Trimming removed 3 bases from V and 5 bases from J, with 11 bases in between. DNA for the CDR3: TGTGCCAGCAGCTTTTCGGTAGAGAACAATGAGCAGTTCTTC. Translating gives CASSFSVENNEQFF. The full variable domain, rest sourced from reference TRBV11-2 and TRBJ2-1, is EAGVAQSPRYKIIEKRQSVAFWCNPISGHATLYWYQQILGQGPKLLIQFQNNGVVDDSQLPKDRFSAERLKGVDSTLKIQPAKLEDSAVYLCASSFSVENNEQFFGPGTRLTVL.